A single sample is the source of the 25 T cell receptor beta chains below, sequenced in a study of OX40 agonist ivuxolimab in advanced cancers. Clones were sequenced by immunoSEQ multiplex PCR, and TCRdb holds only the in-frame ones, with some missing. The sample records approximately 61,000 clones, about 90% being singletons. The sample in question was CD4+ or CD8+ T cells sorted from blood, obtained in a trial of the OX40 agonist ivuxolimab. The source is an adult with an advanced solid tumor such as melanoma, head and neck, liver or kidney cancer.

This rearrangement joins TRBV7-6 to TRBJ2-5; 9 bases fit TRBD2. Germline CDR1 and CDR2: SGHVS and FNYEAQ. V trimming: 5 bases; J trimming: 1 base; junction bases outside the gene matches: 5. This CDR3 region has 15 residues. The DNA of the CDR3 is TGTGCCAGCAGCCGTTTTAGCGGGGGCCAAGAGACCCAGTACTTC. Protein product: CASSRFSGGQETQYF.

The chain combines TRBV30 with TRBJ1-6; D uncertain. V was cut by 2 bases and J by 0 bases, with 14 bases left in between. This CDR3 is 17 amino acids long. Germline loops: CDR1 GTSNPN, CDR2 SVGIG (reference sequence). The CDR3 region is CAWSKLGLSSYNSPLHF. CDR3 nucleotides: TGTGCCTGGAGTAAACTAGGGTTGAGCTCCTATAATTCACCCCTCCACTTT.

The V and J genes are TRBV4-1 and TRBJ2-3; 9 bases are shared with TRBD2. The germline V gene encodes CDR1 MGHRA and CDR2 YSYEKL. Losses at the gene ends were 1 base for V and 4 bases for J; bases not matched to a gene: 3. The CDR3 extends over 15 amino acids. CDR3 sequence (DNA): TGCGCCAGCAGCCAAGTAGGCGGGGGGGCAGATACGCAGTATTTT. Translating gives CASSQVGGGADTQYF.

The chain recombines TRBV4-1 with TRBJ1-4, with a tentative D call TRBD1 (6 bases). The length of the CDR3 is 16 residues. Germline values: CDR1 MGHRA, CDR2 YSYEKL. V lost 1 base and J lost 6, with 15 bases in between. This chain's CDR3 is CASSQGDRPGDEKLFF. For the CDR3, the DNA is TGCGCCAGCAGCCAAGGCGACAGGCCGGGCGATGAAAAACTGTTTTTT.

This chain connects TRBV5-1 to TRBJ1-1; no definite D call. V lost 7 bases to trimming and J lost 2 bases, with 15 bases between them. The CDR3 spans 14 residues. CDR1 is SGHRS and CDR2 is YFSETQ in the germline V gene. This CDR3 reads CASGGGQVNTEAFF. The CDR3 coding sequence is TGCGCCAGCGGAGGTGGGCAGGTCAACACTGAAGCTTTCTTT.

V usage is TRBV6-4 and J usage is TRBJ2-2, with D possibly matching TRBD2 (5 bases). V was pared by 8 bases and J by 4 bases, with 11 bases between. The CDR3 totals 13 residues. CDR1 and CDR2 (germline): MRHNA, SNTAGT. The CDR3 sequence is CASRLEVTGELFF. The CDR3 nucleotides are TGTGCCAGCCGCCTGGAGGTCACCGGGGAGCTGTTTTTT.

V is TRBV21-1 and J is TRBJ2-1. TRBV21-1 is termed a pseudogene. The CDR3 is 14 amino acids. CDR3 region: CASSNGQNRKGQFF. Written as DNA, the CDR3 is TGTGCCAGCAGCAACGGTCAGAATCGAAAGGGGCAGTTCTTC.

The CDR3 sequence is CASSPGLAGEFSGANVLTF. The DNA of the CDR3 is TGTGCCAGTAGTCCGGGACTAGCGGGGGAGTTCTCTGGGGCCAACGTCCTGACTTTC. The gene calls are TRBV19 and TRBJ2-6; 14 nucleotides align to TRBD2. Germline V gives CDR1 LNHDA, CDR2 SQIVND (reference sequence). The V gene end was trimmed by 5 bases and the J gene end by 0 bases; junction bases not matched to a gene: 6. The CDR3 covers 19 residues.

The genes are TRBV27 and TRBJ2-2; D is possibly TRBD2 (6 bases). CDR3 size: 16 residues. Deletions cut 2 bases from V and 1 base from J, with 11 bases between. The germline V gene has CDR1 MNHEY and CDR2 SMNVEV (reference sequence). The CDR3 loop is CASSLPGTQNTGELFF. In DNA, the CDR3 is TGTGCCAGCAGTTTACCCGGGACTCAGAACACCGGGGAGCTGTTTTTT.

This chain joins TRBV7-2 and TRBJ2-3; a weak D match, TRBD2 (5 bases). This CDR3 spans 14 amino acids. Trimming cost V 7 bases and J 6 bases, with 17 bases left between them. The V gene's germline CDR1 is SGHTA and CDR2 FQGNSA. For the CDR3, the DNA is TGTGCCAGCAAAGGCGGGCCTCTCGGGGATACGCAGTATTTT. Translation gives CASKGGPLGDTQYF.

J is TRBJ2-7 and V is TRBV4-1; 8 bases fit TRBD1. V was clipped by 4 bases and J by 2 bases; unmatched bases: 10. There are 16 residues in the CDR3. Germline V gives CDR1 MGHRA, CDR2 YSYEKL. The CDR3 spells CASSPGGRGHAYEQYF. In DNA form, the CDR3 reads TGCGCCAGCAGCCCAGGGGGCAGGGGGCACGCCTACGAGCAGTACTTC.

The V call is TRBV19, the J call TRBJ2-7, with TRBD2 matching over 7 bases. The CDR3 loop spans 17 amino acids. Germline assignment: CDR1 LNHDA and CDR2 SQIVND (reference sequence). Trimming cost V 5 bases and J 2 bases; bases outside gene matches: 15. The CDR3 spells CASSVGWGAGEPYEQYF. CDR3 coding DNA: TGTGCCAGTAGTGTTGGATGGGGCGCGGGAGAGCCCTACGAGCAGTACTTC.

The chain recombines TRBV13 with TRBJ1-1, with 8 bases aligning to TRBD1. V dropped 4 bases and J dropped 4; count of bases not matched to a gene: 5. Germline V gene data show CDR1 as PRHDT and CDR2 as FYEKMQ (reference sequence). This CDR3 contains 14 residues. The CDR3 spells CASSSGTGGTEAFF. DNA of the CDR3: TGTGCCAGCAGCTCCGGGACAGGAGGCACTGAAGCTTTCTTT.

The chain recombines TRBV6-5 with TRBJ1-1; D remains ambiguous. In germline, CDR1 is MNHEY, CDR2 SVGAGI. This CDR3 is 14 amino acids long. The V end lost 6 bases, the J end lost 4 bases, and 15 bases lay between the germline ends. In DNA, the CDR3 is TGTGCCAGCAGCCCTCCCCATCACACCACTGAAGCTTTCTTT. Protein: CASSPPHHTTEAFF.

The chain has TRBV6-5 and TRBJ1-1; D remains unclear. Trimming stripped 7 bases from V and 6 bases from J, with 6 bases between. Germline CDR1 MNHEY, CDR2 SVGAGI. The CDR3 consists of 10 residues. The CDR3 nucleotides read TGTGCCAGCATCCAAGCTGAAGCTTTCTTT. Translating it yields CASIQAEAFF.

Written as DNA, the CDR3 is TGTGCCATCACCCCGACAGGGATATCTGACTATGGCTACACCTTC. Translating it yields CAITPTGISDYGYTF. V usage is TRBV10-3 and J usage is TRBJ1-2; TRBD1 aligns across 7 bases. This CDR3 is built from 15 residues. Germline V gene lookup returns CDR1 ENHRY and CDR2 SYGVKD. Trimming took 7 bases from V and 3 from J; bases not matched to a gene: 11.

About this clone itself: A junction end diverges from the germline sequence, so it may reflect a read error. This chain links TRBV18 with TRBJ2-7, with 7 bases lining up with TRBD1. This CDR3 has 15 residues. Germline V gene lookup returns CDR1 KGHSH and CDR2 LQKENI. Written as DNA, the CDR3 is TGTGCCAGCTCAACACCCGGGACAGTCCCAAACGAGCAGTACTTC. Translating it yields CASSTPGTVPNEQYF.

The V call is TRBV9, the J call TRBJ1-1, with TRBD1 as a possible D gene (6 bases). CDR1 and CDR2 (germline): SGDLS, YYNGEE. The CDR3 sequence is 17 residues long. Trimming took 3 bases from V and 4 from J, leaving 22 bases between them. CDR3: CASSGRDNLAGGTEAFF. CDR3 bases: TGTGCCAGCAGCGGCCGGGACAATCTCGCTGGGGGCACTGAAGCTTTCTTT.

The chain recombines TRBV5-5 with TRBJ1-5; possible D gene TRBD1, 6 bases. Trimming cost V 3 bases and J 0 bases, with 10 bases left between them. The V gene's germline CDR1 is SGHKS and CDR2 YYEKEE (reference sequence). The CDR3 contains 15 residues. The CDR3 DNA is TGTGCCAGCAGCTCCGACAGGCTTAGCAATCAGCCCCAGCATTTT. It encodes CASSSDRLSNQPQHF.

This chain links TRBV7-9 with TRBJ2-7; D is possibly TRBD2 (6 bases). Trimming pared 3 bases from V and 1 base from J, leaving 16 bases between. The V gene's germline CDR1 is SEHNR and CDR2 FQNEAQ (reference sequence). CDR3 size: 16 residues. DNA for the CDR3: TGTGCCAGCAGCTTGGGACGGGGGAGTCCTTCCTACGAGCAGTACTTC. Protein: CASSLGRGSPSYEQYF. The full variable domain, in which reference TRBV7-9 and TRBJ2-7 provide the parts outside the CDR3, is DTGVSQNPRHKITKRGQNVTFRCDPISEHNRLYWYRQTLGQGPEFLTYFQNEAQLEKSRLLSDRFSAERPKGSFSTLEIQRTEQGDSAMYLCASSLGRGSPSYEQYFGPGTRLTVT.

This sequence joins TRBV25-1 and TRBJ1-5; unclear D gene. Looked up from germline, CDR1 is MGHDK and CDR2 is SYGVNS. This CDR3 has 14 amino acids. Trimming took off 4 bases at V and 2 bases at J, with 9 bases between the two ends. The CDR3 bases are TGTGCCAGCAGTGTAGGGTGGGGCAATCAGCCCCAGCATTTT. This translates into CASSVGWGNQPQHF.

V usage is TRBV6-1 and J usage is TRBJ2-6, with TRBD2 identical over 10 bases. The CDR3 loop spans 19 amino acids. Germline CDR1 is MNHNS and CDR2 is SASEGT. V was clipped by 4 bases and J by 0 bases; unmatched bases: 9. CDR3: CASSVIAGGPGSGANVLTF. CDR3 in DNA: TGTGCCAGCAGTGTAATAGCGGGGGGCCCAGGCTCTGGGGCCAACGTCCTGACTTTC.

This clone was observed a handful of times. The chain joins TRBV7-9 to TRBJ1-1; D is possibly TRBD1 (5 bases). V was pared by 6 bases and J by 6 bases, with 17 bases between. The V gene's germline CDR1 is SEHNR and CDR2 FQNEAQ (reference sequence). This CDR3 has 14 residues. CDR3 coding DNA: TGTGCCAGCAGTTGGGACGGTCTGAAGTCTGAAGCTTTCTTT. Protein product: CASSWDGLKSEAFF.

In DNA, the CDR3 is TGTGCCTGGAGTGAACACCAAGCTAATTCACCCCTCCACTTT. It yields the protein CAWSEHQANSPLHF. This chain links TRBV30 with TRBJ1-6; D ambiguous. The ends were cut back, 1 base at V and 6 bases at J, with 10 bases in the middle. The CDR3 contains 14 residues. Germline assignment: CDR1 GTSNPN and CDR2 SVGIG (reference sequence). Drawing the rest from reference TRBV30 and TRBJ1-6, the complete variable domain is SQTIHQWPATLVQPVGSPLSLECTVEGTSNPNLYWYRQAAGRGLQLLFYSVGIGQISSEVPQNLSASRPQDRQFILSSKKLLLSDSGFYLCAWSEHQANSPLHFGNGTRLTVT.

This clone was seen only once. V gene TRBV6-5 combines with J gene TRBJ2-7; TRBD1 might be the D (5 bases). Germline values: CDR1 MNHEY, CDR2 SVGAGI. The CDR3 has 15 residues. V was cut by 5 bases and J by 0 bases, with 14 bases left in between. The DNA of the CDR3 is TGTGCCAGCAGTCGACCGACAGACCACTCCTACGAGCAGTACTTC. This encodes CASSRPTDHSYEQYF.